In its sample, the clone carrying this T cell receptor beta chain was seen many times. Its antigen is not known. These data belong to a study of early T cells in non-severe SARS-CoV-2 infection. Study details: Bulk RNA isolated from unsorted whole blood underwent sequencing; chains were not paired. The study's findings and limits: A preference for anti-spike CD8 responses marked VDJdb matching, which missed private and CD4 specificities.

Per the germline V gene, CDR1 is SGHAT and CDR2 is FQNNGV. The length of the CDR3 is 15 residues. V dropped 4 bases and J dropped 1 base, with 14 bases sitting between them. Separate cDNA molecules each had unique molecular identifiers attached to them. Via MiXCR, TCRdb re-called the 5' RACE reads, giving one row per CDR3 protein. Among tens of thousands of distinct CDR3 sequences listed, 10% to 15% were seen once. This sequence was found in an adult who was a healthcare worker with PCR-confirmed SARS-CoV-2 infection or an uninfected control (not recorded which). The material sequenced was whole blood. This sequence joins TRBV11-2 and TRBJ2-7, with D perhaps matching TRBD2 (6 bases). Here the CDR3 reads CASSWGRTSSYEQYF. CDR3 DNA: TGTGCCAGCAGCTGGGGGAGGACCTCTTCCTACGAGCAGTACTTC.